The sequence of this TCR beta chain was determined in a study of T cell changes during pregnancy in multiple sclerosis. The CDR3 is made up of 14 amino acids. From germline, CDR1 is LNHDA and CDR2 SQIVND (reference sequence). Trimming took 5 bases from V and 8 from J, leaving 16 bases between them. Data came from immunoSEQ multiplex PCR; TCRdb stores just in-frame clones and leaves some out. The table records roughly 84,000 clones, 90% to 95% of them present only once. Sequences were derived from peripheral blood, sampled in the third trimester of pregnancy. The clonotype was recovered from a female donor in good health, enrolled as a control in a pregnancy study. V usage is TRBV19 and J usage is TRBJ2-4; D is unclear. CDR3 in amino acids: CASSSMTSQDIQYF. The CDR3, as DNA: TGTGCCAGTAGTTCAATGACAAGCCAGGACATTCAGTACTTC.